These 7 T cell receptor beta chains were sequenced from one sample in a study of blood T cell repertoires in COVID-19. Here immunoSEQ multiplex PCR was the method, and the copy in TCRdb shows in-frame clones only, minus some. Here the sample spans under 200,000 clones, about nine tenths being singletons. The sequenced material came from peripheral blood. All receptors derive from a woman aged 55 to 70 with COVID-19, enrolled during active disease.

The CDR3 spells CASSPDRAPWQRYF. CDR3 DNA sequence: TGTGCCAGCAGCCCCGACAGGGCCCCCTGGCAACGGTACTTC. This chain uses TRBV5-4 with TRBJ2-5; 7 bases agree with TRBD1. V lost 4 bases to trimming and J lost 13 bases; unmatched junction nucleotides: 16. Germline V lookup: CDR1 SGHNT, CDR2 YYREEE (reference sequence). CDR3 length: 14 residues.

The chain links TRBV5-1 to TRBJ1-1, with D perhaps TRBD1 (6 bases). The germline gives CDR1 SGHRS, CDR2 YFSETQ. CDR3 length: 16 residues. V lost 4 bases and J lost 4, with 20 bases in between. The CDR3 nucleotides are TGCGCCAGCAGCCCCATCGTGGGCAGGGGTGCCACTGAAGCTTTCTTT. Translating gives CASSPIVGRGATEAFF.

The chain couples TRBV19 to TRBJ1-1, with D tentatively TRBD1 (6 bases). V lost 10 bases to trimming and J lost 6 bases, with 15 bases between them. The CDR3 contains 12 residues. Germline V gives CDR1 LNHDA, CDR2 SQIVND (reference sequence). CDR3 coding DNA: TGTGCCACCTCGAGGGGGGGGCCTGAAGCTTTCTTT. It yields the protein CATSRGGPEAFF. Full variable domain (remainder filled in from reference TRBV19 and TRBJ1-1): DGGITQSPKYLFRKEGQNVTLSCEQNLNHDAMYWYRQDPGQGLRLIYYSQIVNDFQKGDIAEGYSVSREKKESFPLTVTSAQKNPTAFYLCATSRGGPEAFFGQGTRLTVV.

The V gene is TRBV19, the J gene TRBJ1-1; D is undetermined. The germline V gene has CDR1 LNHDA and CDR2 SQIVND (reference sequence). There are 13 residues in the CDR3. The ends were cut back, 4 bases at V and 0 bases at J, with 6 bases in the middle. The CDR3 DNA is TGTGCCAGTAGTAGCCGGGTGAACACTGAAGCTTTCTTT. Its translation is CASSSRVNTEAFF.

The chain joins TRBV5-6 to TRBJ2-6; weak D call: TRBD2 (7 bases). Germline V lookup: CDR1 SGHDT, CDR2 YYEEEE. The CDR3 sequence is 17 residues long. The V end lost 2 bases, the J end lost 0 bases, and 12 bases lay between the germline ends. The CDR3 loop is CASSLGGGLSGANVLTF. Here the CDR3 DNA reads TGTGCCAGCAGCTTAGGGGGGGGCCTCTCTGGGGCCAACGTCCTGACTTTC.

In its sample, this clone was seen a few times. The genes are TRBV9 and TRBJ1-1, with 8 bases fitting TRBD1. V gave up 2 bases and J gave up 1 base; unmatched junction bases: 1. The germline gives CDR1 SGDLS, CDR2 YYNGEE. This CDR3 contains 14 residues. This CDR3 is CASSVTGANTEAFF. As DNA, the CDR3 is TGTGCCAGCAGCGTGACAGGGGCGAACACTGAAGCTTTCTTT. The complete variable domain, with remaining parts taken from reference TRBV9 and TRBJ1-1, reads DSGVTQTPKHLITATGQRVTLRCSPRSGDLSVYWYQQSLDQGLQFLIQYYNGEERAKGNILERFSAQQFPDLHSELNLSSLELGDSALYFCASSVTGANTEAFFGQGTRLTVV.

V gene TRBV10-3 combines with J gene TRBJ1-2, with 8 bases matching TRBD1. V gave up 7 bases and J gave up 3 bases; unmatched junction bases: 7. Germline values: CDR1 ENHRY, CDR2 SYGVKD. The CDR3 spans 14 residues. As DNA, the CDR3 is TGTGCCATCACCGGACAGGGAAGCGACTATGGCTACACCTTC. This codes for CAITGQGSDYGYTF.